The 22 T cell receptor beta chains below all came from one sample that was sequenced in a study of response to subunit inactivated influenza vaccine. TCRdb analysed the RT-PCR reads with MiXCR anew, one entry per CDR3 protein. The sample consists of 650,000 or so distinct CDR3 sequences, approximately 15% of them appearing once. Sequencing used PBMCs from blood, obtained approximately 15 days before vaccination. Receptor source: a man over 45 who received an inactivated influenza vaccine.

This clonotype appeared a few times. The rearrangement links TRBV28 to TRBJ2-7; TRBD1 aligns across 9 bases. This CDR3 contains 15 residues. The ends lost 7 bases at V and 0 bases at J; junction bases unmatched: 7. CDR1 is MDHEN, CDR2 SYDVKM, per germline. In nucleotides, the CDR3 is TGTGCCAGCATCCTCGGACAGGGGCCCTCCTACGAGCAGTACTTC. Protein sequence: CASILGQGPSYEQYF.

This clonotype was observed a handful of times. The V and J genes are TRBV5-1 and TRBJ2-3; D is perhaps TRBD2 (5 bases). With 0 bases removed from V and 1 base from J, the gap between germline ends came to 12 bases. The CDR3 loop spans 16 amino acids. The V gene's germline CDR1 is SGHRS and CDR2 YFSETQ. CDR3 coding DNA: TGCGCCAGCAGCTTGGCCGCAGCCGGGGGCACAGATACGCAGTATTTT. This codes for CASSLAAAGGTDTQYF.

This chain connects TRBV7-2 to TRBJ2-5, with 10 bases that match TRBD2. Germline lookup yields CDR1 SGHTA and CDR2 FQGNSA. V lost 2 bases, J lost 1 base, and 1 base stayed unmatched. CDR3 size: 15 residues. CDR3 residues: CASSLTSGIQETQYF. The CDR3 nucleotides read TGTGCCAGCAGCTTAACTAGCGGGATCCAAGAGACCCAGTACTTC.

The chain combines TRBV7-6 with TRBJ1-6; 7 bases map to TRBD1. The CDR3 has 15 amino acids. J was trimmed by 7 bases and V by 4 bases; bases with no gene match: 7. Germline assignment: CDR1 SGHVS and CDR2 FNYEAQ. The CDR3 is CASSSAPGGNSPLHF. DNA of the CDR3: TGTGCCAGCAGCTCCGCTCCAGGGGGAAATTCACCCCTCCACTTT.

This clonotype has a handful of counts. The gene calls are TRBV6-5 and TRBJ1-5; 7 nucleotides agree with TRBD1. Germline V gives CDR1 MNHEY, CDR2 SVGAGI. V shed 4 bases and J 4 bases; nucleotides not matched to a gene: 7. CDR3 length: 15 residues. CDR3 sequence reads: CASSLDRVRNQPQHF. The CDR3 bases are TGTGCCAGCAGTTTAGACAGGGTTAGGAATCAGCCCCAGCATTTT.

This sequence joins TRBV20-1 and TRBJ1-3; D is unresolved. Germline CDR1 is DFQATT and CDR2 is SNEGSKA (reference sequence). V was cut by 5 bases and J by 0 bases, with 8 bases left in between. The CDR3 has 13 residues. CDR3 bases: TGCAGTGCTTTACATAGCTCTGGAAACACCATATATTTT. It encodes CSALHSSGNTIYF.

The rearrangement links TRBV11-2 to TRBJ2-1; 12 positions agree with TRBD2. Trimming at V came to 4 bases and at J to 4 bases, leaving 11 bases not matched to a gene. CDR3 length equals 18 residues. Germline CDR1 reads SGHAT; CDR2 reads FQNNGV. The CDR3 DNA follows: TGTGCCAGCAGCTCACTCCCCGGGACTAGCGGGCATTACAATGAGCAGTTCTTC. It is translated as CASSSLPGTSGHYNEQFF.

This clonotype came up many times. V gene TRBV2 combines with J gene TRBJ2-5; TRBD2 agrees at 7 bases. J was trimmed by 5 bases and V by 8 bases; bases with no gene match: 8. Germline-derived CDR1 and CDR2 are SNHLY and FYNNEI. This CDR3 has 13 residues. CDR3: CASGPTSLETQYF. The CDR3 DNA follows: TGTGCCAGCGGCCCGACTAGCTTGGAGACCCAGTACTTC.

The table lists this clonotype with a few counts. V and J are TRBV6-5 and TRBJ2-3, with D unresolved. Trimming left V 2 bases short and J 2 bases short, with 11 bases between. Germline values: CDR1 MNHEY, CDR2 SVGAGI. This CDR3 is built from 15 residues. CDR3 protein: CASSYPPADTDTQYF. CDR3 DNA sequence: TGTGCCAGCAGTTACCCCCCCGCGGACACAGATACGCAGTATTTT.

In regard to this clonotype: A read error may be the cause here, since a much bigger clone is one base away. The J gene is TRBJ1-2, the V gene TRBV5-1; D gene unclear. CDR3 size: 13 residues. V was clipped by 1 base and J by 2 bases, with 6 bases between them. CDR1 and CDR2 (germline): SGHRS, YFSETQ. CDR3 protein: CASSLRINYGYTF. The CDR3 DNA follows: TGCGCCAGCAGCTTGAGGATCAACTATGGCTACACCTTC.

This clonotype was seen only a few times. The chain recombines TRBV27 with TRBJ2-1; 7 bases align to TRBD1. The CDR3 contains 11 residues. J gave up 7 bases and V 8 bases, and 2 bases lay outside the gene matches. CDR1 MNHEY and CDR2 SMNVEV come from the germline V gene (reference sequence). Here the CDR3 reads CASGRGNEQFF. The CDR3 coding sequence is TGTGCCAGCGGCAGGGGGAATGAGCAGTTCTTC.

This clonotype was recorded at least ten times. DNA for the CDR3: TGCAGTGCTAGAGATCGTGGGGGCTCCTACAATGAGCAGTTCTTC. This encodes CSARDRGGSYNEQFF. The genes are TRBV20-1 and TRBJ2-1; the D call may be TRBD1 or TRBD2 (5 bases each). The ends were cut back, 0 bases at V and 0 bases at J, with 9 bases in the middle. Germline CDR1 DFQATT, CDR2 SNEGSKA (reference sequence). There are 15 residues in the CDR3.

This rearrangement joins TRBV6-2 or TRBV6-3 to TRBJ2-7; a weak D match, TRBD2 (7 bases). Germline V gives CDR1 MNHEY, CDR2 SVGEGT. The CDR3 has 14 amino acids. V was shortened by 2 bases and J by 1 base, with 9 bases between the two germline ends. The CDR3 region has the DNA TGTGCCAGCAGTTACGGGGGGGCGTCCTACGAGCAGTACTTC. It codes for CASSYGGASYEQYF.

The V call is TRBV12-3 or TRBV12-4, the J call TRBJ2-2; the match to TRBD1 covers 8 bases. The CDR3 contains 15 residues. V shed 6 bases and J 5 bases; nucleotides not matched to a gene: 8. DNA of the CDR3: TGTGCCAGCAGCAAATACAGGGGGATAACCGGGGAGCTGTTTTTT. Its translation is CASSKYRGITGELFF.

V is TRBV12-3 or TRBV12-4 and J is TRBJ1-2, with a possible D match to TRBD1 (6 bases). This CDR3 region has 13 residues. Deletions cut 2 bases from V and 6 bases from J, with 10 bases between. The DNA for the CDR3 is TGTGCCAGCAGTTTATCGGGGGGCCATGGCTACACCTTC. Translating it yields CASSLSGGHGYTF.

The chain recombines TRBV28 with TRBJ1-3; 8 nucleotides agree with TRBD1. This CDR3 region has 15 residues. V lost 6 bases to trimming and J lost 2 bases; unmatched junction nucleotides: 6. The germline V gene has CDR1 MDHEN and CDR2 SYDVKM. The CDR3 nucleotides are TGTGCCAGCAGCCGGACAGGGTCTGCTGGAAACACCATATATTTT. It is translated as CASSRTGSAGNTIYF.

In nucleotides, the CDR3 is TGTGCCAGTAGCCTTTCGCCGACAGCCTTAACGAACACCGGGGAGCTGTTTTTT. This sequence encodes CASSLSPTALTNTGELFF. This chain links TRBV19 with TRBJ2-2; TRBD1 might be the D (5 bases). CDR1 and CDR2 (germline): LNHDA, SQIVND (reference sequence). V lost 6 bases and J lost 0, with 20 bases in between. The CDR3 has 18 residues.

The chain links TRBV5-1 to TRBJ2-7; the D gene is possibly TRBD1 (6 bases). The CDR3 covers 12 residues. Germline loops: CDR1 SGHRS, CDR2 YFSETQ. Trimming removed 4 bases at V and 6 bases at J, with 11 bases between. As DNA, the CDR3 is TGCGCCAGCAGCCTAACCAGGGGCGAGCAGTACTTC. Residues: CASSLTRGEQYF.

The chain joins TRBV12-3 or TRBV12-4 to TRBJ1-2; 8 bases match TRBD1. Trimming at V came to 3 bases and at J to 4 bases, leaving 7 bases not matched to a gene. The CDR3 has 15 residues. The CDR3 DNA sequence: TGTGCCAGCAGTTTCTCCAGGGGGCACAGCTATGGCTACACCTTC. Translated, it gives CASSFSRGHSYGYTF.

This clonotype has a handful of counts. This sequence joins TRBV13 and TRBJ2-2, with 7 bases identical to TRBD2. Germline assignment: CDR1 PRHDT and CDR2 FYEKMQ (reference sequence). This CDR3 spans 17 amino acids. The V segment lost 0 bases and the J segment 3 bases; nucleotides outside the gene matches: 7. CDR3 residues: CASSLGSLAVYTGELFF. The CDR3, as DNA: TGTGCCAGCAGCTTAGGGTCCCTAGCGGTTTACACCGGGGAGCTGTTTTTT.

The gene calls are TRBV24-1 and TRBJ2-5; the D gene is possibly TRBD2 (6 bases). Deletions cut 5 bases from V and 6 bases from J, with 12 bases between. Germline CDR1 reads KGHDR; CDR2 reads SFDVKD. The length of the CDR3 is 13 residues. CDR3 sequence reads: CATSAGVRKTQYF. CDR3 nucleotide sequence: TGTGCCACCAGTGCGGGAGTTCGAAAGACCCAGTACTTC.

This clonotype has more than one count but fewer than ten. V and J are TRBV4-2 and TRBJ1-1; 7 bases fit TRBD1. Germline trimming cut 4 bases from V and 1 base from J; bases unmatched to any gene: 6. Germline CDR1 is LGHNA and CDR2 is YNFKEQ. The CDR3 covers 15 residues. The CDR3 DNA reads TGTGCCAGCAGCCTCGCCGGGACAGAGAACACTGAAGCTTTCTTT. Amino acid sequence: CASSLAGTENTEAFF.